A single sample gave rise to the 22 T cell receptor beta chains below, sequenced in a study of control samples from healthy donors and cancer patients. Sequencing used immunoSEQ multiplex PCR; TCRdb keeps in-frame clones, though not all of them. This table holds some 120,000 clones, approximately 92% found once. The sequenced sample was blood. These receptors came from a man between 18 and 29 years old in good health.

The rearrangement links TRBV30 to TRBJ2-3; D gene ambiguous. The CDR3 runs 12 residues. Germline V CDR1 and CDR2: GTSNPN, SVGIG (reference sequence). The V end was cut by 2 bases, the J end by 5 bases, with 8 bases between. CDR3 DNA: TGTGCCTGGAGTCCTGGCCGAGATACGCAGTATTTT. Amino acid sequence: CAWSPGRDTQYF.

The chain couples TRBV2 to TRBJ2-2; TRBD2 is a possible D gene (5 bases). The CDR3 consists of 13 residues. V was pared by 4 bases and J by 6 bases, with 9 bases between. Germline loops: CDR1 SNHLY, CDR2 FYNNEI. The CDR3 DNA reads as TGTGCCAGCAGTGCTCCTAGCCCCGGGGAGCTGTTTTTT. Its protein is CASSAPSPGELFF.

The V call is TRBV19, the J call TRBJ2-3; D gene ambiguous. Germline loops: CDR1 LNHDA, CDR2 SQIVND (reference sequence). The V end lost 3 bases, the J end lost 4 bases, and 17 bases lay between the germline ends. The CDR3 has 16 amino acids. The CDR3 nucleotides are TGTGCCAGTAGTATTAATGGCCCGCTGGTCGCAGATACGCAGTATTTT. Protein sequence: CASSINGPLVADTQYF.

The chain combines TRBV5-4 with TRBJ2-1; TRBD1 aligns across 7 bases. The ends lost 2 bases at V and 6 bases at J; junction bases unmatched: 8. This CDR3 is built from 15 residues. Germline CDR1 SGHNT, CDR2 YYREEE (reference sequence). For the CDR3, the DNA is TGTGCCAGCAGCTTACCGGGACAGCAGAGCAATGAGCAGTTCTTC. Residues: CASSLPGQQSNEQFF.

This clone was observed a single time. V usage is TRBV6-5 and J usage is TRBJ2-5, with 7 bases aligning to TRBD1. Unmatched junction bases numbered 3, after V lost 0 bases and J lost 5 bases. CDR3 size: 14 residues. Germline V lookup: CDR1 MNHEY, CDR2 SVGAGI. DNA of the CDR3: TGTGCCAGCAGTTACTCGACAGGGTTCGAGACCCAGTACTTC. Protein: CASSYSTGFETQYF.

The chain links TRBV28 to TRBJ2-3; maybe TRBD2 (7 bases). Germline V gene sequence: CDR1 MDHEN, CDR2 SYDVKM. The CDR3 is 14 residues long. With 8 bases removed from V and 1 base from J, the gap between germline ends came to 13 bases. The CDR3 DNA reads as TGTGCCAGCCAAGGGGGAGGGCGCACAGATACGCAGTATTTT. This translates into CASQGGGRTDTQYF. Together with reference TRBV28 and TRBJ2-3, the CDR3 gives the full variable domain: DVKVTQSSRYLVKRTGEKVFLECVQDMDHENMFWYRQDPGLGLRLIYFSYDVKMKEKGDIPEGYSVSREKKERFSLILESASTNQTSMYLCASQGGGRTDTQYFGPGTRLTVL.

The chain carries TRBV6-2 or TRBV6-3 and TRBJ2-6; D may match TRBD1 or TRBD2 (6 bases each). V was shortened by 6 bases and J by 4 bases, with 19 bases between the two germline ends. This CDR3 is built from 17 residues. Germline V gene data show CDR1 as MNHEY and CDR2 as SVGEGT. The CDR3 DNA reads TGTGCCAGCAGCCTATCCGAGGGGGGCTCCGGGGCCAACGTCCTGACTTTC. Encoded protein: CASSLSEGGSGANVLTF.

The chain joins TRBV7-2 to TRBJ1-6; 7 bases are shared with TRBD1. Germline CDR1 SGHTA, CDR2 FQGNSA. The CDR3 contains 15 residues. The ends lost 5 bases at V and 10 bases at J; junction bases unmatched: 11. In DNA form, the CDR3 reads TGTGCCAGCAGCCCAAGACAGGGTCTAGGCTCACCCCTCCACTTT. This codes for CASSPRQGLGSPLHF.

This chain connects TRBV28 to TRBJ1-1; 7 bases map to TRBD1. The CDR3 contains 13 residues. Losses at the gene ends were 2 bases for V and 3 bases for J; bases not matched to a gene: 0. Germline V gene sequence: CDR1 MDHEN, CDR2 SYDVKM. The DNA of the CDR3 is TGTGCCAGCAGTTTAGACAGGGACACTGAAGCTTTCTTT. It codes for CASSLDRDTEAFF.

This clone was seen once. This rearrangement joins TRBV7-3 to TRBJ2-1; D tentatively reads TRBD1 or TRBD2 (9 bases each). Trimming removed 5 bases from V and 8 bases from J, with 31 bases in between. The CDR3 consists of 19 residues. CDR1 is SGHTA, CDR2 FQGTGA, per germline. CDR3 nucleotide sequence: TGTGCCAGCAGCCCCGGGACAGGGAGAATAGCGGGAGAATTCGATGAGCAGTTCTTC. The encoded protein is CASSPGTGRIAGEFDEQFF.

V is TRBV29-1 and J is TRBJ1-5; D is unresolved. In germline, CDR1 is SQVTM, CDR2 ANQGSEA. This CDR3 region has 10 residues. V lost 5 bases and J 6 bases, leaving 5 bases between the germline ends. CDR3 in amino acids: CSVLSQPQHF. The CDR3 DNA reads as TGCAGCGTTCTTTCTCAGCCCCAGCATTTT.

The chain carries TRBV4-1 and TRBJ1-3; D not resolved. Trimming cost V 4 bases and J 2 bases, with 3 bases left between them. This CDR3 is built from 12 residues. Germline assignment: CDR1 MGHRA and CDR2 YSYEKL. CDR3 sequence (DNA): TGCGCCAGCAGCCGCCCTGGAAACACCATATATTTT. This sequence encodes CASSRPGNTIYF.

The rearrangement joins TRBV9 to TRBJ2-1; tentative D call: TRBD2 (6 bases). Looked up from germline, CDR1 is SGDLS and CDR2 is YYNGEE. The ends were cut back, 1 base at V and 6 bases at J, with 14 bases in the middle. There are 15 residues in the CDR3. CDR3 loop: CASSVLDAGRNEQFF. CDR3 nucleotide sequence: TGTGCCAGCAGCGTATTGGACGCGGGGCGCAATGAGCAGTTCTTC.

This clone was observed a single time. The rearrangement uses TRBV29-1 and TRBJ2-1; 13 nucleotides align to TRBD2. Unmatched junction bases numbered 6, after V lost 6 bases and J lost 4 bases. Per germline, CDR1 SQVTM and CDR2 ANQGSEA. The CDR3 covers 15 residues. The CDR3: CSVGTSGRDYNEQFF. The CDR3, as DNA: TGCAGCGTGGGAACTAGCGGGAGGGATTACAATGAGCAGTTCTTC.

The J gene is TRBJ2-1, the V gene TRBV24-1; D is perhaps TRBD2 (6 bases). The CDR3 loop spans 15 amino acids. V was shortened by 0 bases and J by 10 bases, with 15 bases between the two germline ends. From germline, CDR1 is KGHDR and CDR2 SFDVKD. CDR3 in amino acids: CATSDLVGGPEEQFF. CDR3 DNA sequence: TGTGCCACCAGTGATTTGGTGGGAGGTCCGGAAGAGCAGTTCTTC.

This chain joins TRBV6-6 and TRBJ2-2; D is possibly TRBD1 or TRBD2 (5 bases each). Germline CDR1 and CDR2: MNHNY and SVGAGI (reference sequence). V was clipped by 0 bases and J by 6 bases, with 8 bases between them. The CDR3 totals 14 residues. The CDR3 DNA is TGTGCCAGCAGTTACTCGGGGGATCCCGGGGAGCTGTTTTTT. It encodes CASSYSGDPGELFF.

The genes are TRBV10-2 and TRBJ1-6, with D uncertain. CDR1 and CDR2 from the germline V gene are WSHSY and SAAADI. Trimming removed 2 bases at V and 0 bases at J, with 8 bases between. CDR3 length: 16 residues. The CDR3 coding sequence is TGCGCCAGCAGTGAGAGTTGGGCCTCCTATAATTCACCCCTCCACTTT. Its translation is CASSESWASYNSPLHF.

The CDR3 spells CAWSNQNYNEQFF. The CDR3 DNA reads as TGTGCCTGGAGCAACCAGAATTACAATGAGCAGTTCTTC. The chain carries TRBV30 and TRBJ2-1; no clear D gene. The CDR3 length is 13 residues. V was clipped by 3 bases and J by 4 bases, with 10 bases between them. Germline CDR1 is GTSNPN and CDR2 is SVGIG (reference sequence).

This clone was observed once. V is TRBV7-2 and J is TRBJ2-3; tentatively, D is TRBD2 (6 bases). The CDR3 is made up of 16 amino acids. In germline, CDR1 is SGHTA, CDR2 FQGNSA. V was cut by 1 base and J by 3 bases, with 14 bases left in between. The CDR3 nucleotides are TGTGCCAGCAGCTTAGGTGGTGTGGGGGGAACAGATACGCAGTATTTT. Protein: CASSLGGVGGTDTQYF.

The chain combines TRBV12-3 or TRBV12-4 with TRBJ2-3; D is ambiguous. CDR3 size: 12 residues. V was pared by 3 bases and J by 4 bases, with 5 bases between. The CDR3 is CASSFGSDTQYF. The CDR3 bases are TGTGCCAGCAGTTTTGGGTCAGATACGCAGTATTTT.

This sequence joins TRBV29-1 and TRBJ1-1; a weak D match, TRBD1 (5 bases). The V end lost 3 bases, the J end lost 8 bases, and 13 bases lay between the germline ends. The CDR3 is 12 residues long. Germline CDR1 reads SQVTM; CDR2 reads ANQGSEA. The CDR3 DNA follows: TGCAGCGTTGAGGGTGCTGGGGCGGAAGCTTTCTTT. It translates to CSVEGAGAEAFF.

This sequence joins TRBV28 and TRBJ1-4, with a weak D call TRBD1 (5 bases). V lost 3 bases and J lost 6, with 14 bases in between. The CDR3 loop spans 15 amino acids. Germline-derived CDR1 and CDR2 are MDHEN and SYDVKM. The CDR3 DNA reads TGTGCCAGCAGTTTGGGGCCTCGAGGGGATGAAAAACTGTTTTTT. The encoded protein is CASSLGPRGDEKLFF.